This T cell receptor beta chain came from a study of molecular identifiers for immune sequencing clone quantification. Study summary: Replicate experiments divided RNA from about 20,000 or 100,000 naive CD8 cells into five parts and sequenced four.

Library preparation followed earlier protocols using designated TCR primers. TCRdb called the PCR reads again in MiXCR, with one record for every CDR3 protein. The table includes about 510,000 distinct CDR3 sequences, less than 30% detected once. Sorting was used to obtain naive CD8 T cells (CD8+CD4-CCR7+CD45RA+). Study results and limitations: In naive cells, under 1% of molecules belonged to clones above 20 RNA copies, against over 99% in effector cells.

Trimming pared 3 bases from V and 5 bases from J, leaving 13 bases between. Germline CDR1 LNHDA, CDR2 SQIVND (reference sequence). CDR3 length equals 14 residues. Of note for this clonotype: Its cognate antigen is unknown.

The rearrangement uses TRBV19 and TRBJ1-1; D possibly corresponds to TRBD1 (5 bases). The receptor was isolated from a human donor in good health. Some libraries in this study had Jurkat cell RNA spiked in. Sequenced: naive CD8+ T cells from blood, with Jurkat cell RNA spiked in. Stated subset: FACS-sorted CD8+CD4-CCR7+CD45RA+ naive T cells. The CDR3 DNA reads as TGTGCCAGTAGTATTGCGGGGCAGGTGACTGAAGCTTTCTTT. Encoded protein: CASSIAGQVTEAFF.